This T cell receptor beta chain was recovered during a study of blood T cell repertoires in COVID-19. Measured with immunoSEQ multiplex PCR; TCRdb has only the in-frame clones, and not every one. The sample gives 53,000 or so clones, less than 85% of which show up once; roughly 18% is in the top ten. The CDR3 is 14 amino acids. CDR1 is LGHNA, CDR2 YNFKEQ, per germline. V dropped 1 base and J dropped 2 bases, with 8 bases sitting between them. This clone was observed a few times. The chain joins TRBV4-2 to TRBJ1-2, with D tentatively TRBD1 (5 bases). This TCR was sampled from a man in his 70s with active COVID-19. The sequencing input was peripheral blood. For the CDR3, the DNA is TGTGCCAGCAGCCAAGTACGGGGGAACTATGGCTACACCTTC. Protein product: CASSQVRGNYGYTF.